This T cell receptor beta chain derives from a study of PD-1 blockade in classical Hodgkin lymphoma. The study, taken as a whole, reports: Unlike CD8+ TCR diversity, which did not rise significantly by C4D1, CD4+ TCR diversity did. The origin of the repertoire differences remains undefined, with disease activity or prior therapy as possible causes. Before treatment, complete responders showed about the same diversity as newly diagnosed patients.

Germline V gene data show CDR1 as SGHKS and CDR2 as YYEKEE (reference sequence). V gave up 4 bases and J gave up 1 base, with 15 bases separating them. CDR3 length: 16 amino acids. The time point here: cycle 4 day 1 (C4D1), after 5 to 7 weeks of nivolumab. The patients all showed relapse after autologous stem cell transplantation, while their brentuximab vedotin exposure varied. Assay: immunoSEQ multiplex PCR; the TCRdb copy retains only in-frame clones and omits some. The repertoire has about 21,000 clones, about 80% of them found once; the top ten carry less than 20%. Comments on this clone: The target antigen is unknown.

The specimen comprised peripheral blood mononuclear cells (PBMCs), sampled before the fourth cycle of nivolumab. The source of this sequence is a human donor with classical Hodgkin lymphoma. The rearrangement uses TRBV5-5 and TRBJ2-1; TRBD2 might be the D (5 bases). CDR3 in DNA: TGTGCCAGCAGCGCTGGAGGAGCAATGTCCTACAATGAGCAGTTCTTC. It translates to CASSAGGAMSYNEQFF. The variable domain in full, completed from reference TRBV5-5 and TRBJ2-1, reads DAGVTQSPTHLIKTRGQQVTLRCSPISGHKSVSWYQQVLGQGPQFIFQYYEKEERGRGNFPDRFSARQFPNYSSELNVNALLLGDSALYLCASSAGGAMSYNEQFFGPGTRLTVL.